This TCR beta chain is drawn from a study of T cell responses to AZD1222 COVID-19 vaccine. General study findings and limits: At baseline, just 6 or 7 AZD1222 recipients tested seropositive.

Measured with immunoSEQ multiplex PCR; TCRdb has only the in-frame clones, and not every one. The sample has fewer than 200,000 clones; more than 70% are singletons. A word on this clone: Its target is not known.

The CDR3 has 14 amino acids. Germline loops: CDR1 SGHRS, CDR2 YFSETQ. The J segment lost 4 bases and the V segment lost 4 bases, leaving 2 bases of the junction unmatched. The J gene is TRBJ2-5, the V gene TRBV5-1; TRBD2 agrees at 12 bases. The sequencing here drew on peripheral blood, taken 28 days after the second AZD1222 dose. The TCR was taken from an adult who received the AZD1222 COVID-19 vaccine. CDR3 nucleotide sequence: TGCGCCAGCAGCGGGGGACTAGCGGGAGAGACCCAGTACTTC. Translation: CASSGGLAGETQYF.